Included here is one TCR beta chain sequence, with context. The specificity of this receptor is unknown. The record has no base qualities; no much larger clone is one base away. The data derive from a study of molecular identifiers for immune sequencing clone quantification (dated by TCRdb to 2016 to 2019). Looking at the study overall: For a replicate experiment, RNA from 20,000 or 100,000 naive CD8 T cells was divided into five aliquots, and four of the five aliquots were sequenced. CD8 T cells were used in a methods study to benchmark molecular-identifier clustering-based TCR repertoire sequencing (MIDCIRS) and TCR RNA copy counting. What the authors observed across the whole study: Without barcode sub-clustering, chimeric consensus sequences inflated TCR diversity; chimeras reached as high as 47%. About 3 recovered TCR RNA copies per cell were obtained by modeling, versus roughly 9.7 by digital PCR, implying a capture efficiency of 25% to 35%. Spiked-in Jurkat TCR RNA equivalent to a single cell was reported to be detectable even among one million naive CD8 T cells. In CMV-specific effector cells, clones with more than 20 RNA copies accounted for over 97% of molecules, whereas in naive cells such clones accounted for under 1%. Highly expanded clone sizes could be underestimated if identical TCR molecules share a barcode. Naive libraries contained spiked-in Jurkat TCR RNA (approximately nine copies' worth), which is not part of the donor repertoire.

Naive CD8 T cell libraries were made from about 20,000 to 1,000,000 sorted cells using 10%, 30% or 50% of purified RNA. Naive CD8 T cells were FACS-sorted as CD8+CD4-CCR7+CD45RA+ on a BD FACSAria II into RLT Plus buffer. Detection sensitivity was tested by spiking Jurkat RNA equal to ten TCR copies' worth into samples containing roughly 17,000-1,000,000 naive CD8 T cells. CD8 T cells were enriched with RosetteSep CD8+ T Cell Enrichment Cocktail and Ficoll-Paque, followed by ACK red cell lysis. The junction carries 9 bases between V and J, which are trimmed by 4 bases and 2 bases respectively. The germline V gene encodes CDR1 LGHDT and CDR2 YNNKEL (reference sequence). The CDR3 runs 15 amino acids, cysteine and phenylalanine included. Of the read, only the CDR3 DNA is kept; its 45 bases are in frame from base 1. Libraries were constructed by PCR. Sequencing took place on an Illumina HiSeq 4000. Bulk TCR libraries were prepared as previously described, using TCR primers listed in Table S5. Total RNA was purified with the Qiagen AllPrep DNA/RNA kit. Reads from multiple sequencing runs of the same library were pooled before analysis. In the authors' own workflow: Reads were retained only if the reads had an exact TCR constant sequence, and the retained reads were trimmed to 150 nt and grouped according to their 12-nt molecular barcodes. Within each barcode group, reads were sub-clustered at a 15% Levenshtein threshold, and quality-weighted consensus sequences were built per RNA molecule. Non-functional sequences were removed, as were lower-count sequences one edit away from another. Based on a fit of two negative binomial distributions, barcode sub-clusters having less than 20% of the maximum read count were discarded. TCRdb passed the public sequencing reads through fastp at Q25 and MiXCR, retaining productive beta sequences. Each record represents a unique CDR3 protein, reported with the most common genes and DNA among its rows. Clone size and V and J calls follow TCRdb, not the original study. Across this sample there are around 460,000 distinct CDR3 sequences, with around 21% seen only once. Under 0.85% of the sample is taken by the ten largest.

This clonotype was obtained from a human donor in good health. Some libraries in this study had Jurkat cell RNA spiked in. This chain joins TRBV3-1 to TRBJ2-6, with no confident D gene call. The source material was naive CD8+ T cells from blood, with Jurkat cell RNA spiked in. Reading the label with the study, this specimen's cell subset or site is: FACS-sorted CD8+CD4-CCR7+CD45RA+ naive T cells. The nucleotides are TGTGCCAGCAGCCCTAGGGTCGCTGGGGCCAACGTCCTGACTTTC. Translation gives CASSPRVAGANVLTF.